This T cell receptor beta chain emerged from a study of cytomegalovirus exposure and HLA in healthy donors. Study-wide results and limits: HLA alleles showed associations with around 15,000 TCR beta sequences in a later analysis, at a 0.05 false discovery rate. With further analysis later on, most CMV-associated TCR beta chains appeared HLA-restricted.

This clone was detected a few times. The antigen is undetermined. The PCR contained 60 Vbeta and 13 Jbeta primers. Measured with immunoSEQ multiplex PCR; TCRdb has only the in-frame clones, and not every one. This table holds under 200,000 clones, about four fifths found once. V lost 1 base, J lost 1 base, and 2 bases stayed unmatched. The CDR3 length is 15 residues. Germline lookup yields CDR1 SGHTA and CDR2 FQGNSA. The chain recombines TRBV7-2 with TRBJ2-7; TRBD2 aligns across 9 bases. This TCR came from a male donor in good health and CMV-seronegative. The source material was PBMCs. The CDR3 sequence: CASSLDSGGSYEQYF. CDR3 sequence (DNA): TGTGCCAGCAGCTTAGATAGCGGGGGATCCTACGAGCAGTACTTC.